This entry is about one TCR beta chain. Its antigen is unknown. Per-base qualities were not stored, and no clone one base away is much larger. The data are from a study of shared clonotypes between healthy human individuals (dated by TCRdb to the early 2020s). Concerning the study at large: The cohort included a few men and a couple of women between 18 and 49 years of age. For each donor, three plates each were used for CD4 naive and CD4 memory, two plates were used for CD8 naive, and one plate was used for CD8 memory. To estimate repertoire size and how much clonotypes are shared between individuals, the study performed deep sequencing of blood TCR repertoires from a handful of healthy adults. Different laboratories and diverse techniques were used to prepare libraries and sequence TCR repertoires, to increase sequencing depth and limit assay-specific biases. Leukapheresis yielded between about 0.9 and 8.9 billion PBMCs per donor.

For the CD8 naive samples, CD45RO-negative cells were positively selected for CCR7, yielding a CD45RA+CCR7+ population from which TemRA cells were excluded. The donors were healthy, HIV-negative adults who had no recently reported acute infections or vaccinations. Every donor was a Caucasian adult residing in Nashville, Tennessee, USA. Blood was collected by leukapheresis, and PBMCs were isolated by Ficoll-Histopaque density gradient centrifugation and then cryopreserved in liquid nitrogen vapor phase. Purity and quantity of every magnetically sorted T cell population were checked by analytical flow cytometry. From each sorted fraction, genomic DNA was isolated and quantified by UV absorbance on a Nanodrop 2000c. Measured from the cysteine to the phenylalanine, the CDR3 is 19 residues long. Kept here is only the CDR3 DNA, which spans 57 bases and is read in frame from base 1. The junction shows trimming of 0 bases on V and 1 base on J, plus 19 bases between the germline ends. CDR1 MNHEY and CDR2 SMNVEV were looked up in the germline V gene (reference sequence).

TCR CDR3 regions were amplified from genomic DNA by multiplex PCR using the deep immunoSEQ assay. Extracted genomic DNA from each cell subset was distributed evenly across all wells of several immunoSEQ 96-well plates, and each plate was treated as a replicate. Each replicate PCR for sorted subsets received roughly 200 ng genomic DNA, equal to some 32,000 T cell genomes. Purified libraries were measured with a Qubit 3.0 fluorometer, size-checked on a Bioanalyzer 2100, and measured again with the KAPA Library Quantification kit. Every immunoSEQ 96-well plate was sequenced on a dedicated single-read 150-cycle Illumina NextSeq 550 flow cell. In the authors' own workflow: Because only junctional sequences without quality scores were contained in the immunoSEQ output, filtering matching that applied to full-length reads could not be performed. To assign V/J genes and CDR3, sequences were annotated against IMGT germline references using PyIR, a Python wrapper for IgBLAST v1.9. Reads were filtered out if the reads had weak V/J assignments (E-value above 1e-6), no CDR3, stop codons, out-of-frame junctions, or ambiguous translated residues. A V3J clonotype was defined by an identical inferred V gene, J gene, and CDR3 amino acid sequence. Percentage overlap between repertoires was calculated by dividing the number of shared unique clonotypes by the size of the smaller repertoire. Repertoire richness was assessed with RTK rarefaction, the Chao1 estimator, and Recon v2.1 estimates of unobserved clonotypes. For all TCRbeta clonotypes obtained by the gDNA method from a handful of donors, generation probabilities were computed with OLGA. Sourced from immuneACCESS, this table was stored by TCRdb with only in-frame sequences that have V and J called. A share of the clones is absent; for the studies checked, an unresolved V gene accounts for under half, and the remainder has no known explanation. V and J calls and clone size are those listed in that table; D and trimming were worked out from the DNA. Counted in this sample were about 2.1 million clones; about 94% of them appeared once. Around 1.7% of the sample comes from the top ten.

Paper-wide results and their limitations: Higher generation probabilities were observed for clonotypes shared by all four sorted-subset donors than for non-shared clonotypes. Pairwise subsampling led to the expectation that sequencing depth would affect the degree of clonotype sharing among donors. Even with the large sequencing depth, rarefaction of the sorted-subset datasets indicated that sequencing was incomplete. Across four donors, 5% to 6% of naive CD4, 3.5% of naive CD8, under 2.5% of memory CD4, and under 0.45% of memory CD8 clonotypes were shared. Because the study included only a small number of donors, the genetic and exposure-history diversity represented was limited. Naive subsets generally had larger estimated clonotype richness than memory subsets. Sampling was restricted to blood, and TCR repertoires in tissue are likely to differ from TCR repertoires in blood.

The receptor's source is a man aged 18-30 years in good health. Some clones in this sample may be carry-over from other donors' samples. Material: naive CD8+ T cells from PBMCs. The sample's cell subset or site, from its label and the paper: CD45RA+CCR7+. Here the chain combines TRBV27 and TRBJ2-4; the D gene is possibly TRBD2, with 6 bases matching. The sequence in DNA is TGTGCCAGCAGTTTATCATTCCGTCGGGGGTTGAGGGCCAAAAACATTCAGTACTTC. Its translation reads: CASSLSFRRGLRAKNIQYF.